These 26 T cell receptor beta chains share one sample of origin, sequenced in a study of shared clonotypes between healthy human individuals (dated by TCRdb to the early 2020s). Receptor libraries were prepared by the immunoSEQ multiplex PCR assay. Drawn from immuneACCESS, this table holds only the in-frame rearrangements with V and J called that TCRdb kept. Clones are partly lost; checked studies trace under half to an unresolved V gene and leave the rest unexplained. For this sample the table gives 950,000 to 1,300,000 clones, of which 75% were detected only once. The ten biggest clones cover roughly 1.5% of the sample. The source material was memory CD4+ T cells sorted from blood. This specimen's cell subset or site label, per the study, means: CD45RA-negative fraction. Receptor source: a man between 18 and 35 years old in good health.

The V gene is TRBV6-5, the J gene TRBJ2-4; D gene uncertain. The V and J ends lost 4 bases and 1 base respectively, with 11 bases between them. The V gene's germline CDR1 is MNHEY and CDR2 SVGAGI. The CDR3 runs to 15 residues. The CDR3 sequence is CASSFPEKAKNIQYF. In DNA form, the CDR3 reads TGTGCCAGCAGTTTCCCCGAAAAGGCCAAAAACATTCAGTACTTC.

This clone has only one observation. This chain links TRBV7-9 with TRBJ2-7; D gene unclear. CDR3 length: 13 amino acids. Trimming pared 1 base from V and 7 bases from J, leaving 11 bases between. Germline CDR1 is SEHNR and CDR2 is FQNEAQ (reference sequence). CDR3 bases: TGTGCCAGCAGCTTAGACTCTGGCCGGGAGCAGTACTTC. Translating it yields CASSLDSGREQYF.

This clone was observed once. Just one base apart from a much larger clone, this may be a read error. Other DNA sequences of this sample code for an identical CDR3. V usage is TRBV28 and J usage is TRBJ2-7; D is ambiguous. V gave up 6 bases and J gave up 3 bases, with 6 bases separating them. Germline CDR1 reads MDHEN; CDR2 reads SYDVKM. This CDR3 is 11 amino acids long. CDR3 nucleotide sequence: TGTGCCAGCAGCCTTAACTACGAGCAGTACTTC. It encodes CASSLNYEQYF. The whole variable domain, filled in from reference TRBV28 and TRBJ2-7, reads DVKVTQSSRYLVKRTGEKVFLECVQDMDHENMFWYRQDPGLGLRLIYFSYDVKMKEKGDIPEGYSVSREKKERFSLILESASTNQTSMYLCASSLNYEQYFGPGTRLTVT.

The chain employs TRBV6-6 and TRBJ1-2, with 8 bases identical to TRBD1. The ends lost 6 bases at V and 8 bases at J; junction bases unmatched: 8. The CDR3 is 13 residues long. The germline gives CDR1 MNHNY, CDR2 SVGAGI (reference sequence). The CDR3 region is CASSRGQALGYTF. In nucleotides, the CDR3 is TGTGCCAGCAGCCGGGGACAGGCTTTAGGCTACACCTTC.

Concerning this clone itself: Within the sample, other DNA sequences also encode this same CDR3. This chain joins TRBV9 and TRBJ2-7; 10 nucleotides align to TRBD2. Germline V gives CDR1 SGDLS, CDR2 YYNGEE. The length of the CDR3 is 15 residues. J gave up 3 bases and V 0 bases, and 3 bases lay outside the gene matches. The CDR3 sequence is CASSVGGTSVYEQYF. CDR3 nucleotide sequence: TGTGCCAGCAGCGTAGGCGGGACTAGCGTCTACGAGCAGTACTTC.

The rearrangement joins TRBV10-2 to TRBJ2-1; 11 bases line up with TRBD2. J gave up 6 bases and V 8 bases, and 6 bases lay outside the gene matches. This CDR3 is 14 amino acids long. Looked up from germline, CDR1 is WSHSY and CDR2 is SAAADI. CDR3 coding DNA: TGCGCCAGCGAAAGACTAGCGGGAAGCAATGAGCAGTTCTTC. It specifies CASERLAGSNEQFF.

The chain is built from TRBV19 and TRBJ2-3, with D tentatively TRBD2 (5 bases). In germline, CDR1 is LNHDA, CDR2 SQIVND (reference sequence). The CDR3 runs 14 residues. Trimming stripped 5 bases from V and 11 bases from J, with 20 bases between. This CDR3 is CASSSGVVNEGQYF. CDR3 sequence (DNA): TGTGCCAGTAGTTCCGGGGTAGTGAATGAGGGGCAGTATTTT.

The chain recombines TRBV2 with TRBJ1-1; maybe TRBD1 (5 bases). The V gene's germline CDR1 is SNHLY and CDR2 FYNNEI. Trimming shortened V by 7 bases and J by 1 base, and 16 bases separated the two germline ends. The CDR3 is 15 amino acids. The CDR3 region has the DNA TGTGCCAGCATCCCATTGAGACAGCAGAACACTGAAGCTTTCTTT. Its protein product is CASIPLRQQNTEAFF.

Notes on this clone: Different DNA sequences within this sample yield the same CDR3. This chain links TRBV9 with TRBJ1-6; 12 bases match TRBD1. V gave up 4 bases and J gave up 9 bases; unmatched junction bases: 5. CDR3 size: 15 residues. The germline gives CDR1 SGDLS, CDR2 YYNGEE. The CDR3 protein is CASSPGTGGGSPLHF. The CDR3 coding sequence is TGTGCCAGCAGCCCTGGGACAGGGGGCGGTTCACCCCTCCACTTT.

The V gene is TRBV21-1, the J gene TRBJ1-4; the table's D call TRBD1 went unverified against the DNA. TRBV21-1 is a pseudogene. There are 14 residues in the CDR3. CDR3 in DNA: TGTGCCAGGATTGACAGGGAGGAGGAGGAAAAACTGTTTTTT. Translating it yields CARIDREEEEKLFF.

This chain links TRBV4-1 with TRBJ1-6; D might be TRBD1 (5 bases). V was trimmed by 3 bases and J by 7 bases, leaving 16 bases between them. The CDR3 extends over 16 amino acids. Per the germline V gene, CDR1 is MGHRA and CDR2 is YSYEKL. CDR3 coding DNA: TGCGCCAGCAGCCAGGGGCGGGGCGCTGACAATTCACCCCTCCACTTT. It specifies CASSQGRGADNSPLHF.

The chain uses TRBV4-3 and TRBJ2-3; D is possibly TRBD1 (5 bases). CDR3 length: 15 amino acids. Trimming pared 3 bases from V and 2 bases from J, leaving 12 bases between. CDR1 is LGHNA and CDR2 is YSLEER in the germline V gene. The CDR3 DNA follows: TGCGCCAGCAGCCAGGGAACAGGAAACACAGATACGCAGTATTTT. It codes for CASSQGTGNTDTQYF.

The rearrangement uses TRBV9 and TRBJ2-5, with TRBD1 identical over 10 bases. Losses at the gene ends were 4 bases for V and 2 bases for J; bases not matched to a gene: 2. There are 14 residues in the CDR3. Germline V CDR1 and CDR2: SGDLS, YYNGEE. The CDR3 protein is CASSWGQGQETQYF. CDR3 DNA: TGTGCCAGCAGCTGGGGACAGGGGCAAGAGACCCAGTACTTC.

The rearrangement links TRBV4-2 to TRBJ2-3; TRBD2 agrees at 12 bases. From germline, CDR1 is LGHNA and CDR2 YNFKEQ. This CDR3 region has 18 residues. Trimming removed 0 bases from V and 0 bases from J; junction bases left unmatched: 4. The CDR3 is CASSQDRLAGESTDTQYF. The CDR3 DNA reads TGTGCCAGCAGCCAAGATCGACTAGCGGGGGAGAGCACAGATACGCAGTATTTT.

This chain joins TRBV18 and TRBJ2-2; possible D gene TRBD2, 5 bases. The germline V gene encodes CDR1 KGHSH and CDR2 LQKENI. The CDR3 extends over 14 amino acids. Between the trimmed V and J ends, which lost 8 bases and 5 bases, there was a span of 15 bases. The CDR3 reads CASPPPSGTGELFF. The DNA of the CDR3 is TGTGCCAGCCCCCCTCCTTCGGGAACCGGGGAGCTGTTTTTT.

CDR3 nucleotides: TGTGCCTGGAGTTCCGGACAGGGGGCGAATGGCTACACCTTC. This encodes CAWSSGQGANGYTF. The chain has TRBV30 and TRBJ1-2; 11 bases are a match to TRBD1. CDR1 is GTSNPN and CDR2 is SVGIG in the germline V gene (reference sequence). Trimming took 2 bases from V and 6 from J; bases not matched to a gene: 5. This CDR3 is 14 amino acids long.

This chain's CDR3 is CASRVTGSREQFF. The CDR3 DNA is TGTGCCAGCAGAGTTACAGGGTCTCGCGAGCAGTTCTTC. The chain recombines TRBV7-2 with TRBJ2-1; maybe TRBD1 (6 bases). The CDR3 is 13 amino acids. V gave up 6 bases and J gave up 10 bases, with 16 bases separating them. CDR1 and CDR2 from the germline V gene are SGHTA and FQGNSA.

This chain links TRBV5-4 with TRBJ2-2, with TRBD2 matching over 13 bases. The CDR3 is 17 amino acids. Germline V gene data show CDR1 as SGHNT and CDR2 as YYREEE (reference sequence). V shed 6 bases, J shed 5 bases, and the junction held 10 bases outside the gene matches. CDR3 residues: CASIRTSGRGGTGELFF. In nucleotides, the CDR3 is TGTGCCAGCATCAGGACTAGCGGGAGAGGAGGGACCGGGGAGCTGTTTTTT.

The chain has TRBV13 and TRBJ1-1, with unresolved D. CDR1 and CDR2 from the germline V gene are PRHDT and FYEKMQ (reference sequence). The CDR3 consists of 13 residues. Trimming cost V 8 bases and J 4 bases, with 14 bases left between them. This CDR3 reads CASSREYFTEAFF. CDR3 sequence (DNA): TGTGCCAGCTCGAGAGAATACTTCACTGAAGCTTTCTTT.

The chain couples TRBV5-1 to TRBJ2-5; D unresolved. The CDR3 totals 13 residues. Trimming pared 3 bases from V and 3 bases from J, leaving 9 bases between. CDR1 SGHRS and CDR2 YFSETQ come from the germline V gene. DNA of the CDR3: TGCGCCAGCAGCTCCGGGTCAGAAGAGACCCAGTACTTC. It is translated as CASSSGSEETQYF.

The chain uses TRBV30 and TRBJ2-7; 9 nucleotides agree with TRBD2. Germline loops: CDR1 GTSNPN, CDR2 SVGIG (reference sequence). The CDR3 runs 16 residues. Germline trimming cut 3 bases from V and 1 base from J; bases unmatched to any gene: 10. The CDR3, as DNA: TGTGCCTGGAGGGTCTGGGGTAGCGGGGGATCCTACGAGCAGTACTTC. Amino acid sequence: CAWRVWGSGGSYEQYF.

The table lists this clone with a few counts. The V call is TRBV2, the J call TRBJ2-7; D unresolved. V lost 3 bases and J lost 6, with 9 bases in between. This CDR3 is built from 12 residues. In germline, CDR1 is SNHLY, CDR2 FYNNEI. CDR3 loop: CASSDRSLEQYF. In nucleotides, the CDR3 is TGTGCCAGCAGTGATAGGTCCCTCGAGCAGTACTTC.

This chain connects TRBV10-3 to TRBJ1-4; no definite D call. V was pared by 0 bases and J by 5 bases, with 10 bases between. This CDR3 contains 15 residues. Germline loops: CDR1 ENHRY, CDR2 SYGVKD. In DNA form, the CDR3 reads TGTGCCATCAGTGAGTCAGCACAGACAAATGAAAAACTGTTTTTT. Its protein is CAISESAQTNEKLFF.

The chain couples TRBV5-4 to TRBJ2-5, with D unclear. Germline CDR1 SGHNT, CDR2 YYREEE (reference sequence). Trimming took 5 bases from V and 3 from J, leaving 11 bases between them. The CDR3 loop spans 13 amino acids. CDR3 residues: CASSAQAEETQYF. CDR3 DNA: TGTGCCAGCAGTGCCCAGGCGGAAGAGACCCAGTACTTC. Full variable domain (remainder filled in from reference TRBV5-4 and TRBJ2-5): ETGVTQSPTHLIKTRGQQVTLRCSSQSGHNTVSWYQQALGQGPQFIFQYYREEENGRGNFPPRFSGLQFPNYSSELNVNALELDDSALYLCASSAQAEETQYFGPGTRLLVL.

This clone was picked up a small number of times. The sample contains more than one DNA sequence encoding this CDR3. This chain connects TRBV30 to TRBJ1-5; 9 bases line up with TRBD1. Trimming cost V 3 bases and J 4 bases; bases outside gene matches: 1. Germline CDR1 GTSNPN, CDR2 SVGIG (reference sequence). The CDR3 has 13 amino acids. The CDR3 loop reads CAWSGTGNQPQHF. CDR3 coding DNA: TGTGCCTGGAGCGGGACAGGGAATCAGCCCCAGCATTTT.

The chain uses TRBV6-1 and TRBJ2-2; D is uncertain. V lost 2 bases to trimming and J lost 7 bases, with 5 bases between them. Germline CDR1 and CDR2: MNHNS and SASEGT. CDR3 size: 12 residues. The CDR3 region has the DNA TGTGCCAGCAGTGAATCAGGCGGGGAGCTGTTTTTT. Translated: CASSESGGELFF.